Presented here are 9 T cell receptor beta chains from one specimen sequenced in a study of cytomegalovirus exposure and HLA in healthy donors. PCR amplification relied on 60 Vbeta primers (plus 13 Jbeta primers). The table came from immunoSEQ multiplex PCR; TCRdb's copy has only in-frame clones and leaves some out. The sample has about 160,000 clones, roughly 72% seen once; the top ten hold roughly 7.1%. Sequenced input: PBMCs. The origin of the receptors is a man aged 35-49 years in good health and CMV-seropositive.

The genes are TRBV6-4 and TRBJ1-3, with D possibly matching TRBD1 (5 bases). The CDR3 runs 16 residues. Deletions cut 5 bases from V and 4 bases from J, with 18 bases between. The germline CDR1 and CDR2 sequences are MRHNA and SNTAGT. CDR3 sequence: CASSRSRKGRGNTIYF. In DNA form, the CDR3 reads TGTGCCAGCAGTCGCTCCCGCAAGGGGCGAGGAAACACCATATATTTT.

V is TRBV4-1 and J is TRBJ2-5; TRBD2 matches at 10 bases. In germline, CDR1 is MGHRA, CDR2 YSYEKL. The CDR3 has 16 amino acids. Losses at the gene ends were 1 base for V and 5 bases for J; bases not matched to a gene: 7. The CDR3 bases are TGCGCCAGCAGCCAAGCCCTGGGACTAGCGAGGGAGACCCAGTACTTC. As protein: CASSQALGLARETQYF.

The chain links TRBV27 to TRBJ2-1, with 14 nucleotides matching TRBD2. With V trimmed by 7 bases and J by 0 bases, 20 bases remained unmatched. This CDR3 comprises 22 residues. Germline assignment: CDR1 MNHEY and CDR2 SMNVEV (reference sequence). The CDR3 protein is CASKLRTSGGQGGGNSYNEQFF. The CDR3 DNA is TGTGCCAGCAAACTCCGGACTAGCGGGGGGCAGGGAGGAGGGAACTCCTACAATGAGCAGTTCTTC.

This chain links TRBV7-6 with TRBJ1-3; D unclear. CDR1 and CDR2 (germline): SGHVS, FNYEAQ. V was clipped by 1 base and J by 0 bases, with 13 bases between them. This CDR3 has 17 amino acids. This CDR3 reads CASSLGPSGSSGNTIYF. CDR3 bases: TGTGCCAGCAGCTTAGGGCCCTCGGGGAGCTCTGGAAACACCATATATTTT.

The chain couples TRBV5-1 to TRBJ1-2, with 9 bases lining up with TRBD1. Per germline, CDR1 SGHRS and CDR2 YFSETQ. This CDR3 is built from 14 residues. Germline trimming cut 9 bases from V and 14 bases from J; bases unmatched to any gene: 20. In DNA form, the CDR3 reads TGCGCCACCTCCGACCCCCTCCGGGACAGGGTATTTACCTTC. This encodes CATSDPLRDRVFTF.

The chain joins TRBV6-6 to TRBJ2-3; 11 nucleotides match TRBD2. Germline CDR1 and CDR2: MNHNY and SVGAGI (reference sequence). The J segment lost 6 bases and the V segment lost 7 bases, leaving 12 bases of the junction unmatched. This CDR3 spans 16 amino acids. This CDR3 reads CASTPRDSGGADTQYF. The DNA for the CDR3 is TGTGCCAGCACCCCTAGGGATAGCGGGGGGGCCGATACGCAGTATTTT.

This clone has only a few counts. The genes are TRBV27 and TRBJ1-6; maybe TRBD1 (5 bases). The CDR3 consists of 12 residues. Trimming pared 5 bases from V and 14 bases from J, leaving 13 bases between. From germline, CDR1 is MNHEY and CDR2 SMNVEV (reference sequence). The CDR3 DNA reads TGTGCCAGCAGTACCAGGGTAGGCACCCTCCACTTT. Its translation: CASSTRVGTLHF.

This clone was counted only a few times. The CDR3 DNA reads TGCGCCCTTACCAATCCGGCGGAGGAGTGCGAGCAGTACTTC. Translating gives CALTNPAEECEQYF. The chain joins TRBV4-3 to TRBJ2-7; perhaps TRBD2 as D (5 bases). The CDR3 totals 14 residues. The V gene's germline CDR1 is LGHNA and CDR2 YSLEER. The germline V and J ends were trimmed by 11 bases and 6 bases, with 23 bases remaining between them.

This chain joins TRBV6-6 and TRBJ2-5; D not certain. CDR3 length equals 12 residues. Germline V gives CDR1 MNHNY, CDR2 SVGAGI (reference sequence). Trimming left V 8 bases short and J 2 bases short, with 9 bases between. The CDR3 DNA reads TGTGCCAGCCGGCGGAAACAAGAGACCCAGTACTTC. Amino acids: CASRRKQETQYF.